The next 8 T cell receptor beta chains were all read from a single sample in a study of cytomegalovirus exposure and HLA in healthy donors. Primers for the PCR totalled 60 Vbeta and 13 Jbeta. Sequencing used immunoSEQ multiplex PCR; TCRdb keeps in-frame clones, though not all of them. The table includes about 270,000 clones, roughly two thirds detected once. The sample taken for sequencing was PBMCs. Receptors were obtained from a female donor in good health and CMV-seronegative.

CDR3 coding DNA: TGTGCCAGCAGCTATTCGGTCGGAAACACCATATATTTT. This gives the protein CASSYSVGNTIYF. The chain couples TRBV11-2 to TRBJ1-3; D is uncertain. Trimming shortened V by 4 bases and J by 4 bases, and 8 bases separated the two germline ends. The CDR3 covers 13 residues. CDR1 is SGHAT, CDR2 FQNNGV, per germline.

Written as DNA, the CDR3 is TGTGCCAGCTCACCAACAAGGGACAGGGGCGGCTACACCTTC. Its translation is CASSPTRDRGGYTF. The chain recombines TRBV18 with TRBJ1-2; 10 nucleotides line up with TRBD1. CDR1 is KGHSH, CDR2 LQKENI, per germline. The CDR3 is 14 amino acids. After removal of 2 bases from V and 8 bases from J, the junction contained 5 bases not matched to a gene. The entire variable domain, with the rest obtained from reference TRBV18 and TRBJ1-2, is as follows: NAGVMQNPRHLVRRRGQEARLRCSPMKGHSHVYWYRQLPEEGLKFMVYLQKENIIDESGMPKERFSAEFPKEGPSILRIQQVVRGDSAAYFCASSPTRDRGGYTFGSGTRLTVV.

The chain employs TRBV10-1 and TRBJ2-7; D perhaps matches TRBD1 (9 bases). Trimming stripped 6 bases from V and 3 bases from J, with 21 bases between. The CDR3 totals 16 residues. Per the germline V gene, CDR1 is WNHNN and CDR2 is SYGVQD (reference sequence). This CDR3 is CASSDLAGQGGYEQYF. CDR3 bases: TGCGCCAGCAGCGATTTAGCGGGACAGGGCGGCTACGAGCAGTACTTC.

Notes on this clone: Its ends do not fully match the called genes, so a read error is possible. Other DNA sequences in this specimen translate into the identical CDR3. The V call is TRBV5-4, the J call TRBJ1-4; possible D gene TRBD1, 6 bases. Germline assignment: CDR1 SGHNT and CDR2 YYREEE (reference sequence). This CDR3 is 12 amino acids long. CDR3: CASSFGGEKLFF. The CDR3 nucleotides read TGTGCCAGTAGCTTTGGGGGCGAAAAACTGTTTTTT. The complete variable domain, with remaining parts taken from reference TRBV5-4 and TRBJ1-4, reads ETGVTQSPTHLIKTRGQQVTLRCSSQSGHNTVSWYQQALGQGPQFIFQYYREEENGRGNFPPRFSGLQFPNYSSELNVNALELDDSALYLCASSFGGEKLFFGSGTQLSVL.

With respect to this clone: The same CDR3 also results from other DNA sequences found in this sample. The CDR3 DNA reads TGCGCCAGCAGCCCGACTAGCGGAAGCTCCTACGAGCAGTACTTC. This gives the protein CASSPTSGSSYEQYF. This rearrangement joins TRBV4-1 to TRBJ2-7, with 9 bases matching TRBD2. The CDR3 sequence is 15 residues long. CDR1 and CDR2 (germline): MGHRA, YSYEKL. The ends lost 4 bases at V and 0 bases at J; junction bases unmatched: 4.

The J gene is TRBJ2-1, the V gene TRBV9; 10 bases match TRBD2. Germline CDR1 reads SGDLS; CDR2 reads YYNGEE. The CDR3 runs 15 residues. With V trimmed by 6 bases and J by 5 bases, 8 bases remained unmatched. Here the CDR3 DNA reads TGTGCCAGCAACGGCCGGAGCGGGAGGGACAATGAGCAGTTCTTC. It encodes CASNGRSGRDNEQFF.

This clone was seen a few times. The gene calls are TRBV28 and TRBJ1-2; possible D gene TRBD1, 5 bases. Per the germline V gene, CDR1 is MDHEN and CDR2 is SYDVKM. The CDR3 runs 16 residues. The ends were cut back, 5 bases at V and 3 bases at J, with 19 bases in the middle. The CDR3 nucleotides read TGTGCCAGCAGTCCAACACCTTCAGGGAAACACTATGGCTACACCTTC. Protein sequence: CASSPTPSGKHYGYTF.

The CDR3 spells CASSQATYEQYF. The DNA for the CDR3 is TGTGCCAGCAGCCAGGCCACCTACGAGCAGTACTTC. The genes are TRBV7-9 and TRBJ2-7; D unclear. The CDR3 is 12 residues long. Germline V lookup: CDR1 SEHNR, CDR2 FQNEAQ (reference sequence). V was cut by 5 bases and J by 2 bases, with 7 bases left in between.